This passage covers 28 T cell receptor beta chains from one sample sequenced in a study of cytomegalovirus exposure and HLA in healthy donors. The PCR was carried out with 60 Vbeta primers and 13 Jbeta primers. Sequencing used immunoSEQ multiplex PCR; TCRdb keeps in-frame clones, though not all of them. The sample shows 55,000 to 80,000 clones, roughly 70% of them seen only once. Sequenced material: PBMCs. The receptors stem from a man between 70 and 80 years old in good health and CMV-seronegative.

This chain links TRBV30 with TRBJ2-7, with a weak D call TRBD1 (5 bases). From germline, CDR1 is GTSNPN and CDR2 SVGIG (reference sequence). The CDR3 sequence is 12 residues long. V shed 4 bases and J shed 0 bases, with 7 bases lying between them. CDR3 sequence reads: CAWKDSSYEQYF. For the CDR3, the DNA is TGTGCCTGGAAAGACAGCTCCTACGAGCAGTACTTC.

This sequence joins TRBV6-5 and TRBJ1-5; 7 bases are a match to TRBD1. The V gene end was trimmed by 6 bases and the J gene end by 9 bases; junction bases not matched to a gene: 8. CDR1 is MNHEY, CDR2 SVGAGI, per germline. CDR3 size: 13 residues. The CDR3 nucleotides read TGTGCCAGCAGACGGGACAGCCTAGGGCCCCAGCATTTT. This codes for CASRRDSLGPQHF.

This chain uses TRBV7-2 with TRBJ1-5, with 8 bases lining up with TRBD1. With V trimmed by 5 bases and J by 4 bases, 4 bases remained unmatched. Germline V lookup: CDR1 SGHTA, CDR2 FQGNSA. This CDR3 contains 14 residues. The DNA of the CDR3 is TGTGCCAGCAGCACAACAGGGGGGAATCAGCCCCAGCATTTT. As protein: CASSTTGGNQPQHF.

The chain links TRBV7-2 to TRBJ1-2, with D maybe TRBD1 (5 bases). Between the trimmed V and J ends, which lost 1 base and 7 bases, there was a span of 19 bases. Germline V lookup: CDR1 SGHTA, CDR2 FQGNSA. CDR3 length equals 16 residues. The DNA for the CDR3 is TGTGCCAGCAGCTTAGGCCCCGGGGCCGGGGGTAGTGGCTACACCTTC. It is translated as CASSLGPGAGGSGYTF.

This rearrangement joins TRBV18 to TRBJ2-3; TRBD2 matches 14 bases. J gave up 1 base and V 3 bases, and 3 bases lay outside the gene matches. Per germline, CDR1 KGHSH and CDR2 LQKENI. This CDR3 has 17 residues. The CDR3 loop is CASSPQGLAGGTDTQYF. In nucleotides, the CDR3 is TGTGCCAGCTCACCTCAGGGACTAGCGGGGGGCACAGATACGCAGTATTTT.

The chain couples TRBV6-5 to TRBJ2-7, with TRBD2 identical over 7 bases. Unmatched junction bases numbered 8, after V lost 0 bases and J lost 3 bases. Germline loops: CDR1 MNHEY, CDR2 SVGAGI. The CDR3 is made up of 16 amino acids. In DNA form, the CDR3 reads TGTGCCAGCAGTTACTCGAATCTAGCGGAAGGCTACGAGCAGTACTTC. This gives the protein CASSYSNLAEGYEQYF.

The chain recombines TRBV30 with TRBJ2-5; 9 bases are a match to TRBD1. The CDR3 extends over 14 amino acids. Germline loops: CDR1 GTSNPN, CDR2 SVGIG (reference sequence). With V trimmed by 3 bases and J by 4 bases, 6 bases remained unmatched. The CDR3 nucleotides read TGTGCCTGGAGCCGGGGACAGGGAGGAGAGACCCAGTACTTC. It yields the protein CAWSRGQGGETQYF.

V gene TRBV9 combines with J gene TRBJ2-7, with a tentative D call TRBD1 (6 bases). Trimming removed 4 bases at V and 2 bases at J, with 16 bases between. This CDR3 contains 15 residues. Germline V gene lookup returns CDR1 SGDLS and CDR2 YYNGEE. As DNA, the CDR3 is TGTGCCAGCAGCTACGGGGAAGGGGGAGCCTACGAGCAGTACTTC. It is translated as CASSYGEGGAYEQYF.

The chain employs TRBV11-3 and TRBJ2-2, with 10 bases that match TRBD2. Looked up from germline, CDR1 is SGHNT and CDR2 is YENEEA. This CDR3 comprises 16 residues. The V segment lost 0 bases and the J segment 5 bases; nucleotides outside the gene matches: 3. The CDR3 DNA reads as TGTGCCAGCAGCTTAGATCCTAGCGGGAGAACCGGGGAGCTGTTTTTT. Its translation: CASSLDPSGRTGELFF.

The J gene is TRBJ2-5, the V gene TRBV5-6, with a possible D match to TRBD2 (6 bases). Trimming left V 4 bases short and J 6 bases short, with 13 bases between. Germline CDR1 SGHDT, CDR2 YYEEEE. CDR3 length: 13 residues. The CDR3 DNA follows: TGTGCCAGCAGCCCCCGGCGGACTAAGACCCAGTACTTC. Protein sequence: CASSPRRTKTQYF.

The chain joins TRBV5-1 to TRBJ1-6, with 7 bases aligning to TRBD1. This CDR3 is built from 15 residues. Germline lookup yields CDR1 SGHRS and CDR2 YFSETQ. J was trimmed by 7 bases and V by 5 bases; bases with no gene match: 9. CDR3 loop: CASRSTGTSNSPLHF. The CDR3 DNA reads TGCGCCAGCAGATCGACAGGGACATCAAATTCACCCCTCCACTTT.

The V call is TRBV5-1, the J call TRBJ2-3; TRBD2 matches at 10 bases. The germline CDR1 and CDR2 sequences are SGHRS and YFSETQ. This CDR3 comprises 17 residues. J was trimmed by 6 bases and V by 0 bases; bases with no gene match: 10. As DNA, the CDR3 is TGCGCCAGCAGCTTGGCGGCGAGCGGGGGGGCCTGGGATACGCAGTATTTT. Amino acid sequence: CASSLAASGGAWDTQYF.

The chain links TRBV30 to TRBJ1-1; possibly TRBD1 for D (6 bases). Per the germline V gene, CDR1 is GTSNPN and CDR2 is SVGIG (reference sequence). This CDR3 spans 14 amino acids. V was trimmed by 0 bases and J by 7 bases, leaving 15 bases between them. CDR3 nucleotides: TGTGCCTGGAGTGTGGGGGGGCCCACCGTTGAAGCTTTCTTT. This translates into CAWSVGGPTVEAFF.

The CDR3 reads CVTGGRSYNSPLHF. The CDR3 coding sequence is TGTGTCACAGGGGGAAGGTCCTATAATTCACCCCTCCACTTT. The chain is built from TRBV6-5 and TRBJ1-6; TRBD1 matches at 8 bases. Germline CDR1 and CDR2: MNHEY and SVGAGI. This CDR3 has 14 amino acids.

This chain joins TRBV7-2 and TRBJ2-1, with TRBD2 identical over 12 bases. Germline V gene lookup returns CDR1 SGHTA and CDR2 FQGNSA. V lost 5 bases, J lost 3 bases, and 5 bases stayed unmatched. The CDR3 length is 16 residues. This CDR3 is CASSPRTSGDYNEQFF. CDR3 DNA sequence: TGTGCCAGCAGCCCCCGGACTAGCGGGGACTACAATGAGCAGTTCTTC.

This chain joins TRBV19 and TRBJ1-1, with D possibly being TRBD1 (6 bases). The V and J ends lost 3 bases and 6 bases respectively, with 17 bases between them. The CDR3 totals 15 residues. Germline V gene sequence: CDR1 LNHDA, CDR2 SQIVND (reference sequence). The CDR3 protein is CASSITGTPGAEAFF. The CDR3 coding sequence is TGTGCCAGTAGTATTACCGGGACGCCAGGGGCTGAAGCTTTCTTT.

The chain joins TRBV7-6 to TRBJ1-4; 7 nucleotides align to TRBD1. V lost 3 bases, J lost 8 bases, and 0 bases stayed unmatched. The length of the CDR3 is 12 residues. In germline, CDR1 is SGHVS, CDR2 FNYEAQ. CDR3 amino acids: CASSFRGEKLFF. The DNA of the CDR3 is TGTGCCAGCAGCTTCAGGGGGGAAAAACTGTTTTTT.

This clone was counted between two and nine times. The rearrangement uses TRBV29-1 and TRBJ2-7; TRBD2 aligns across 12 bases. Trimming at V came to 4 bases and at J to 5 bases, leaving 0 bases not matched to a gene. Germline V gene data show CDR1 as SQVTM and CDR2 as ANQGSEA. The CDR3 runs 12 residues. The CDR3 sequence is CSVGLAGDEQYF. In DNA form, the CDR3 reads TGCAGCGTTGGACTAGCGGGAGACGAGCAGTACTTC.

The CDR3 DNA follows: TGTGCCTGGAGTCGTGGGCAGGGGAAGGAGACCCAGTACTTC. Translation: CAWSRGQGKETQYF. V is TRBV30 and J is TRBJ2-5, with D possibly TRBD1 on 6 matching bases. V was trimmed by 2 bases and J by 5 bases, leaving 15 bases between them. CDR1 GTSNPN and CDR2 SVGIG come from the germline V gene (reference sequence). The CDR3 runs 14 residues.

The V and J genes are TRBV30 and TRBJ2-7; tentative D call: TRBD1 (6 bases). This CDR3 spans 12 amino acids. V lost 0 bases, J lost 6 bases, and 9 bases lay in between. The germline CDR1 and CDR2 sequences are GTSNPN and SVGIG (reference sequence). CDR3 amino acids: CAWSVGGFEQYF. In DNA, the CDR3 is TGTGCCTGGAGTGTAGGGGGTTTCGAGCAGTACTTC.

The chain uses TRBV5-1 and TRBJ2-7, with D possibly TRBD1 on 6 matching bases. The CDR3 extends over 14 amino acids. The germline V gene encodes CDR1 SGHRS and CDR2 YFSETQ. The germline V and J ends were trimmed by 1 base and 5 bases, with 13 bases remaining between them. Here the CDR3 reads CASSLTGTLDEQYF. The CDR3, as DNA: TGCGCCAGCAGCTTGACCGGGACACTCGACGAGCAGTACTTC.

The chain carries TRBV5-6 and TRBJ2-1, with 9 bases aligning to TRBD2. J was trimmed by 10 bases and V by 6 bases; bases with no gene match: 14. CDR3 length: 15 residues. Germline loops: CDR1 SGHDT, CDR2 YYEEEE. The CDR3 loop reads CASTALGGGAREQFF. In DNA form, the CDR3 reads TGTGCCAGCACCGCGCTGGGCGGGGGGGCCCGGGAGCAGTTCTTC. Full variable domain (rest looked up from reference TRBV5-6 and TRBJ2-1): DAGVTQSPTHLIKTRGQQVTLRCSPKSGHDTVSWYQQALGQGPQFIFQYYEEEERQRGNFPDRFSGHQFPNYSSELNVNALLLGDSALYLCASTALGGGAREQFFGPGTRLTVL.

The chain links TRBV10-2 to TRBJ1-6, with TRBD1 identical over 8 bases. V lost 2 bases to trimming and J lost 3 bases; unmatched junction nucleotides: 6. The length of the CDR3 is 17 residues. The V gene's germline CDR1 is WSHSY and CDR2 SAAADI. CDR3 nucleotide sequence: TGCGCCAGCAGTGAGCCCACGGACAGGGTCTATAATTCACCCCTCCACTTT. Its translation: CASSEPTDRVYNSPLHF.

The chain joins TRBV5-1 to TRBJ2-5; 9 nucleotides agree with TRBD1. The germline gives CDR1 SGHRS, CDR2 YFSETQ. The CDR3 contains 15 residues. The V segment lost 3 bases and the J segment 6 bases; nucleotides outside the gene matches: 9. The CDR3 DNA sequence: TGCGCCAGCAGCTGGATACAGGGGGCGCAGAAGACCCAGTACTTC. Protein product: CASSWIQGAQKTQYF.

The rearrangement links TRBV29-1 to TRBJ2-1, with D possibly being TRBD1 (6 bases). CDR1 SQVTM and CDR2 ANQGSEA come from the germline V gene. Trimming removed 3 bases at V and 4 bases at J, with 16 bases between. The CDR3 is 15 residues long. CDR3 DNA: TGCAGCGTTGAGCCGGCAGGGGCTTGGTACAATGAGCAGTTCTTC. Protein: CSVEPAGAWYNEQFF.

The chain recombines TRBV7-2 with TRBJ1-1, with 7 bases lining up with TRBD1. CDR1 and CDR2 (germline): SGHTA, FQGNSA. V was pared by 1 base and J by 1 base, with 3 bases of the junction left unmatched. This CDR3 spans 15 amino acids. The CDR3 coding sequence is TGTGCCAGCAGCTTAGGGGGGACAGCGAACACTGAAGCTTTCTTT. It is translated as CASSLGGTANTEAFF.

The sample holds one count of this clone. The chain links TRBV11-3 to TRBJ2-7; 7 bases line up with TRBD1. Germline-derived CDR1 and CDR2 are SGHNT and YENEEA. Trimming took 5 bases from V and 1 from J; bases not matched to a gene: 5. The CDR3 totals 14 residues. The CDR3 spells CASSPTGRSYEQYF. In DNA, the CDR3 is TGTGCCAGCAGCCCGACAGGGAGATCCTACGAGCAGTACTTC.

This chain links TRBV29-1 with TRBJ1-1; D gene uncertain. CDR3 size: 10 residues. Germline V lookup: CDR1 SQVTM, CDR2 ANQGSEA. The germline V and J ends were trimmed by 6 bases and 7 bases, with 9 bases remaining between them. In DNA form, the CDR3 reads TGCAGCGTCGAACAATGTGAAGCTTTCTTT. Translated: CSVEQCEAFF.